The next 8 T cell receptor beta chains were all read from a single sample in a study of PD-L1 blockade in urothelial cancer. Profiled with immunoSEQ multiplex PCR; TCRdb holds only in-frame clones, not every one. The top ten hold approximately 32% of the sample, which has 20,000 to 30,000 clones, about 86% seen once. The specimen comprised PBMCs, sampled around atezolizumab (anti-PD-L1) treatment. The source is a man in his fifties or sixties with urothelial cancer.

The chain has TRBV2 and TRBJ1-4; TRBD1 matches at 10 bases. CDR1 and CDR2 from the germline V gene are SNHLY and FYNNEI. This CDR3 has 15 amino acids. Trimming took 10 bases from V and 8 from J; bases not matched to a gene: 13. For the CDR3, the DNA is TGTGCCACAACCGGGACAGGGGCCCCTGGGGAAAAACTGTTTTTT. Its protein product is CATTGTGAPGEKLFF.

This sequence joins TRBV4-2 and TRBJ2-4; 12 nucleotides agree with TRBD1. Germline CDR1 and CDR2: LGHNA and YNFKEQ. The length of the CDR3 is 20 residues. V lost 0 bases, J lost 3 bases, and 12 bases stayed unmatched. The CDR3 reads CASSQENGVGTGGGKNIQYF. The DNA of the CDR3 is TGTGCCAGCAGCCAAGAAAACGGGGTAGGGACAGGGGGCGGCAAAAACATTCAGTACTTC.

This chain connects TRBV5-4 to TRBJ2-7; D might be TRBD2 (6 bases). V dropped 4 bases and J dropped 2 bases, with 13 bases sitting between them. This CDR3 is built from 14 residues. CDR1 is SGHNT, CDR2 YYREEE, per germline (reference sequence). CDR3 nucleotide sequence: TGTGCCAGCAGCGGGGGGACTGAGACCTACGAGCAGTACTTC. Its protein is CASSGGTETYEQYF.

This clone has just a few counts. The chain links TRBV5-4 to TRBJ1-3; 9 bases are shared with TRBD1. Germline assignment: CDR1 SGHNT and CDR2 YYREEE (reference sequence). V lost 4 bases to trimming and J lost 3 bases; unmatched junction nucleotides: 5. This CDR3 region has 15 residues. The CDR3 DNA follows: TGTGCCAGCAGCCAGGGGACAGGGTTTGGAAACACCATATATTTT. Its protein product is CASSQGTGFGNTIYF.

J is TRBJ2-7 and V is TRBV19; D gene unclear. The CDR3 totals 13 residues. Trimming pared 4 bases from V and 1 base from J, leaving 8 bases between. The germline V gene has CDR1 LNHDA and CDR2 SQIVND (reference sequence). CDR3 loop: CASSSRVSYEQYF. DNA for the CDR3: TGTGCCAGTAGTAGTCGGGTTTCCTACGAGCAGTACTTC.

This clone appeared once. The V gene is TRBV5-1, the J gene TRBJ1-1; D possibly corresponds to TRBD1 (6 bases). The CDR3 is 14 amino acids. V shed 4 bases and J shed 1 base, with 11 bases lying between them. From germline, CDR1 is SGHRS and CDR2 YFSETQ. This chain's CDR3 is CASSQGTGNTEAFF. The CDR3 region has the DNA TGCGCCAGCAGCCAGGGGACGGGGAACACTGAAGCTTTCTTT.

In DNA form, the CDR3 reads TGTGCCAGCAGCTTCTCGTCGGGAGACCCGTACTTC. Translation gives CASSFSSGDPYF. This chain connects TRBV11-1 to TRBJ2-7; tentatively, D is TRBD2 (6 bases). The germline CDR1 and CDR2 sequences are SGHAT and FQDESV (reference sequence). This CDR3 is 12 amino acids long. Trimming removed 3 bases from V and 12 bases from J, with 15 bases in between.

V gene TRBV6-1 combines with J gene TRBJ2-7; possible D gene TRBD1, 6 bases. Trimming removed 5 bases at V and 2 bases at J, with 16 bases between. CDR3 length: 15 residues. Looked up from germline, CDR1 is MNHNS and CDR2 is SASEGT. The CDR3, as DNA: TGTGCCAGCAGTATTACAGGGAGTCCTCCCTACGAGCAGTACTTC. It translates to CASSITGSPPYEQYF.